The 29 T cell receptor beta chains reported below all come from one sample, sequenced in a study of OX40 agonist ivuxolimab in advanced cancers. Receptors were amplified or captured by the immunoSEQ multiplex PCR assay. In its TCRdb copy, this immuneACCESS table keeps in-frame sequences only and misses some clones. Where compared with another copy, unresolved V genes explain less than half of these, and the others have no known cause. The sample contains about 21,000 clones, about 79% of them found a single time. Roughly 29% of the sample is held by the ten biggest clonotypes. The sequencing used CD4+ or CD8+ T cells sorted from blood, collected in a trial of the OX40 agonist ivuxolimab. These receptors came from an adult with an advanced solid tumor such as melanoma, head and neck, liver or kidney cancer.

The chain combines TRBV19 with TRBJ2-7; 13 bases map to TRBD2. V lost 4 bases to trimming and J lost 0 bases; unmatched junction nucleotides: 3. Germline V lookup: CDR1 LNHDA, CDR2 SQIVND (reference sequence). The CDR3 loop spans 16 amino acids. The CDR3: CASSTGLAGASYEQYF. CDR3 nucleotides: TGTGCCAGTAGTACCGGACTAGCGGGAGCCTCCTACGAGCAGTACTTC.

The chain recombines TRBV12-2 with TRBJ2-7. TRBV12-2 is described as a pseudogene. The CDR3 runs to 14 residues. Here the CDR3 DNA reads TGTGCAAGTCGAGGCCGGGACGGCTCCTACGAGCAGTACTTC. Residues: CASRGRDGSYEQYF.

This clone has only a few counts. The V and J genes are TRBV2 and TRBJ1-5; D is undetermined. The CDR3 spans 14 residues. V was trimmed by 2 bases and J by 5 bases, leaving 10 bases between them. Germline values: CDR1 SNHLY, CDR2 FYNNEI. The CDR3 is CASSELAGHQPQHF. CDR3 sequence (DNA): TGTGCCAGCAGTGAATTGGCAGGCCATCAGCCCCAGCATTTT.

The rearrangement joins TRBV28 to TRBJ2-7; 10 bases line up with TRBD2. The CDR3 loop spans 15 amino acids. Germline CDR1 reads MDHEN; CDR2 reads SYDVKM. Trimming took 3 bases from V and 3 from J; bases not matched to a gene: 5. Here the CDR3 reads CASSFSASGGYEQYF. CDR3 coding DNA: TGTGCCAGCAGTTTTTCCGCTAGCGGGGGCTACGAGCAGTACTTC.

In this sample, this clone turned up once. The chain has TRBV6-4 and TRBJ2-3; D is undetermined. V dropped 6 bases and J dropped 0 bases, with 19 bases sitting between them. The V gene's germline CDR1 is MRHNA and CDR2 SNTAGT. The length of the CDR3 is 17 residues. CDR3 sequence reads: CASRSTGERSSTDTQYF. In nucleotides, the CDR3 is TGTGCCAGCAGGTCTACCGGCGAGCGATCCAGCACAGATACGCAGTATTTT.

The J gene is TRBJ2-1, the V gene TRBV28; TRBD2 aligns across 7 bases. CDR3 length: 15 residues. Losses at the gene ends were 5 bases for V and 7 bases for J; bases not matched to a gene: 11. Germline V gene lookup returns CDR1 MDHEN and CDR2 SYDVKM. This chain's CDR3 is CASSGLREALNEQFF. CDR3 nucleotide sequence: TGTGCCAGCAGTGGCTTACGGGAGGCTCTGAATGAGCAGTTCTTC.

The chain is built from TRBV18 and TRBJ2-5; a possible D gene is TRBD1 (6 bases). V gave up 6 bases and J gave up 0 bases, with 14 bases separating them. CDR1 is KGHSH, CDR2 LQKENI, per germline. The CDR3 has 15 amino acids. CDR3 in amino acids: CASSQPDRYQETQYF. In nucleotides, the CDR3 is TGTGCCAGCTCTCAACCTGACAGGTACCAAGAGACCCAGTACTTC. Full variable domain (outside the CDR3, taken from reference TRBV18 and TRBJ2-5): NAGVMQNPRHLVRRRGQEARLRCSPMKGHSHVYWYRQLPEEGLKFMVYLQKENIIDESGMPKERFSAEFPKEGPSILRIQQVVRGDSAAYFCASSQPDRYQETQYFGPGTRLLVL.

This rearrangement joins TRBV14 to TRBJ2-3, with unresolved D. The CDR3 has 14 residues. The V and J ends lost 2 bases and 5 bases respectively, with 11 bases between them. Germline CDR1 is SGHDN and CDR2 is FVKESK. CDR3 nucleotides: TGTGCCAGCAGCCAAATCCCCAGAGGAGATACGCAGTATTTT. This translates into CASSQIPRGDTQYF.

The chain is built from TRBV4-1 and TRBJ2-7, with 10 nucleotides matching TRBD2. Germline trimming cut 1 base from V and 2 bases from J; bases unmatched to any gene: 2. CDR1 is MGHRA and CDR2 is YSYEKL in the germline V gene. This CDR3 comprises 15 residues. The CDR3 spells CASSQGTSGTYEQYF. CDR3 nucleotide sequence: TGCGCCAGCAGCCAAGGGACTAGCGGTACCTACGAGCAGTACTTC.

Only one count was recorded for this clone. V gene TRBV5-6 combines with J gene TRBJ1-3; 8 bases match TRBD1. V lost 2 bases to trimming and J lost 7 bases; unmatched junction nucleotides: 14. CDR1 and CDR2 (germline): SGHDT, YYEEEE. This CDR3 comprises 17 residues. The CDR3 loop reads CASSFQSRQGFANTIYF. DNA of the CDR3: TGTGCCAGCAGCTTCCAATCGCGACAGGGGTTCGCGAACACCATATATTTT.

The V and J genes are TRBV4-1 and TRBJ2-7, with TRBD2 matching 13 bases. The germline gives CDR1 MGHRA, CDR2 YSYEKL. The CDR3 extends over 16 amino acids. After removal of 0 bases from V and 6 bases from J, the junction contained 5 bases not matched to a gene. CDR3 sequence (DNA): TGCGCCAGCAGCCAAGATACTAGCGGGAGGGCCCGCGAGCAGTACTTC. It specifies CASSQDTSGRAREQYF.

The rearrangement joins TRBV28 to TRBJ2-1; 9 positions match TRBD2. Germline-derived CDR1 and CDR2 are MDHEN and SYDVKM. Losses at the gene ends were 5 bases for V and 4 bases for J; bases not matched to a gene: 21. The CDR3 covers 20 residues. In nucleotides, the CDR3 is TGTGCCAGCAGTCCCCCTTGGGTAGCGGGAGTTTTAATAGGGTACAATGAGCAGTTCTTC. Protein product: CASSPPWVAGVLIGYNEQFF.

This clone has just a few counts. J is TRBJ2-1 and V is TRBV29-1; TRBD2 aligns across 10 bases. Trimming took 5 bases from V and 5 from J; bases not matched to a gene: 9. Per the germline V gene, CDR1 is SQVTM and CDR2 is ANQGSEA. The length of the CDR3 is 15 residues. The CDR3, as DNA: TGCAGCGTTTTAGCGGGAGGAGTTTTGCACAATGAGCAGTTCTTC. It codes for CSVLAGGVLHNEQFF.

V usage is TRBV12-5 and J usage is TRBJ2-2; 7 nucleotides match TRBD1. CDR3 length: 16 residues. J lost 3 bases, V lost 6 bases, and 10 bases had no gene match. CDR1 is LGHNT and CDR2 is FRNRAP in the germline V gene. In nucleotides, the CDR3 is TGTGCTAGTGGAAGGGGGCCGGGACGGGACACCGGGGAGCTGTTTTTT. Amino acids: CASGRGPGRDTGELFF. Full variable domain (missing parts from reference TRBV12-5 and TRBJ2-2): DARVTQTPRHKVTEMGQEVTMRCQPILGHNTVFWYRQTMMQGLELLAYFRNRAPLDDSGMPKDRFSAEMPDATLATLKIQPSEPRDSAVYFCASGRGPGRDTGELFFGEGSRLTVL.

This clone showed up just once. This chain joins TRBV6-5 and TRBJ2-5; the match to TRBD2 covers 11 bases. CDR3 length: 15 amino acids. Germline V CDR1 and CDR2: MNHEY, SVGAGI. After removal of 6 bases from V and 5 bases from J, the junction contained 8 bases not matched to a gene. CDR3 sequence: CASSQGLAVRETQYF. The CDR3 DNA follows: TGTGCCAGCAGCCAGGGACTAGCGGTCCGGGAGACCCAGTACTTC.

The J gene is TRBJ1-5, the V gene TRBV10-1; TRBD1 is a possible D gene (5 bases). Germline V lookup: CDR1 WNHNN, CDR2 SYGVQD (reference sequence). The length of the CDR3 is 16 residues. The V end lost 3 bases, the J end lost 0 bases, and 12 bases lay between the germline ends. The CDR3 region is CASSDPSGPSNQPQHF. Here the CDR3 DNA reads TGCGCCAGCAGTGACCCCTCAGGGCCTAGCAATCAGCCCCAGCATTTT.

The chain combines TRBV5-1 with TRBJ2-3; D unresolved. V lost 1 base and J 4 bases, leaving 10 bases between the germline ends. CDR3 length: 14 amino acids. CDR1 SGHRS and CDR2 YFSETQ come from the germline V gene. The CDR3 here is CASSLKQKADTQYF. The CDR3 coding sequence is TGCGCCAGCAGCTTGAAACAGAAGGCAGATACGCAGTATTTT.

The chain joins TRBV15 to TRBJ1-1; no clear D. The CDR3 runs to 13 residues. Germline assignment: CDR1 LNHNV and CDR2 YYDKDF (reference sequence). The V gene lost 1 base and the J gene lost 0 bases, with 3 bases spanning the gap. The CDR3 nucleotides read TGTGCCACCAGCAGAGGGATGAACACTGAAGCTTTCTTT. Translation gives CATSRGMNTEAFF.

A few counts support this clone. The chain carries TRBV7-9 and TRBJ2-1; tentative D call: TRBD1 (5 bases). V lost 1 base and J 0 bases, leaving 7 bases between the germline ends. In germline, CDR1 is SEHNR, CDR2 FQNEAQ (reference sequence). The CDR3 runs 15 residues. For the CDR3, the DNA is TGTGCCAGCAGCTTAGGGACAACCTCCTACAATGAGCAGTTCTTC. It encodes CASSLGTTSYNEQFF.

There are a few counts of this clone. The V gene is TRBV25-1, the J gene TRBJ2-1; 10 bases agree with TRBD2. Trimming removed 4 bases from V and 6 bases from J; junction bases left unmatched: 12. Germline V gene lookup returns CDR1 MGHDK and CDR2 SYGVNS. The CDR3 is made up of 17 amino acids. CDR3 DNA: TGTGCCAGCAGTGCACATCACCTAGCGGGAGTCCGCAATGAGCAGTTCTTC. Translating it yields CASSAHHLAGVRNEQFF. The full variable domain, in which reference TRBV25-1 and TRBJ2-1 provide the parts outside the CDR3, is EADIYQTPRYLVIGTGKKITLECSQTMGHDKMYWYQQDPGMELHLIHYSYGVNSTEKGDLSSESTVSRIRTEHFPLTLESARPSHTSQYLCASSAHHLAGVRNEQFFGPGTRLTVL.

The chain joins TRBV27 to TRBJ2-7; 8 nucleotides agree with TRBD1. V gave up 8 bases and J gave up 6 bases; unmatched junction bases: 18. This CDR3 comprises 16 residues. From germline, CDR1 is MNHEY and CDR2 SMNVEV (reference sequence). The CDR3: CASAPLFESGQGEQYF. In nucleotides, the CDR3 is TGTGCCAGCGCGCCCCTTTTCGAATCCGGACAGGGCGAGCAGTACTTC.

This clone was counted only a few times. The genes are TRBV2 and TRBJ2-5; D tentatively reads TRBD1 or TRBD2 (5 bases each). The CDR3 runs to 15 residues. Trimming stripped 2 bases from V and 2 bases from J, with 12 bases between. Germline CDR1 is SNHLY and CDR2 is FYNNEI. CDR3 sequence: CASSERDRSQETQYF. The CDR3, as DNA: TGTGCCAGCAGTGAACGGGACCGTTCGCAAGAGACCCAGTACTTC. The full variable domain, completed using reference TRBV2 and TRBJ2-5, is EPEVTQTPSHQVTQMGQEVILRCVPISNHLYFYWYRQILGQKVEFLVSFYNNEISEKSEIFDDQFSVERPDGSNFTLKIRSTKLEDSAMYFCASSERDRSQETQYFGPGTRLLVL.

This clone was counted between two and nine times. The chain links TRBV4-2 to TRBJ2-7, with 9 bases matching TRBD2. The germline gives CDR1 LGHNA, CDR2 YNFKEQ. The CDR3 runs to 17 residues. After removal of 0 bases from V and 6 bases from J, the junction contained 12 bases not matched to a gene. CDR3 DNA: TGTGCCAGCAGCCAAGACCCAGCGGGAGGATCTCCCCCCGAGCAGTACTTC. Its protein is CASSQDPAGGSPPEQYF.

The chain combines TRBV4-2 with TRBJ2-3; D is undetermined. The CDR3 has 15 amino acids. V gave up 0 bases and J gave up 0 bases, with 7 bases separating them. Germline assignment: CDR1 LGHNA and CDR2 YNFKEQ. As DNA, the CDR3 is TGTGCCAGCAGCCAAGACGGTCCTAGCACAGATACGCAGTATTTT. Its translation: CASSQDGPSTDTQYF.

The V gene is TRBV9, the J gene TRBJ2-1; 11 bases map to TRBD2. Germline CDR1 is SGDLS and CDR2 is YYNGEE. This CDR3 spans 18 amino acids. Unmatched junction bases numbered 12, after V lost 0 bases and J lost 7 bases. For the CDR3, the DNA is TGTGCCAGCAGCGTAGCTCCGCTTACTAGCGGGAGTGTAAATGAGCAGTTCTTC. It codes for CASSVAPLTSGSVNEQFF.

This sequence joins TRBV4-1 and TRBJ2-7; 13 bases are a match to TRBD2. The CDR3 has 16 amino acids. V shed 3 bases, J shed 1 base, and the junction held 3 bases outside the gene matches. Germline loops: CDR1 MGHRA, CDR2 YSYEKL. The CDR3 here is CASSQPGLAGSYEQYF. The DNA of the CDR3 is TGCGCCAGCAGCCAGCCGGGACTAGCGGGGTCCTACGAGCAGTACTTC.

The gene calls are TRBV25-1 and TRBJ2-5; D possibly corresponds to TRBD1 (5 bases). Germline CDR1 and CDR2: MGHDK and SYGVNS. The CDR3 contains 14 residues. V was cut by 5 bases and J by 1 base, with 11 bases left in between. The CDR3 region has the DNA TGTGCCAGCAGTCTGACAGACCTCCAAGAGACCCAGTACTTC. It yields the protein CASSLTDLQETQYF.

The V and J genes are TRBV7-8 and TRBJ2-5; possibly TRBD1 for D (6 bases). With 4 bases removed from V and 1 base from J, the gap between germline ends came to 16 bases. This CDR3 is built from 16 residues. The germline CDR1 and CDR2 sequences are SGHVS and FQNEAQ. The CDR3 DNA reads TGTGCCAGCAGCTCTTCCGAGCAGGGGCCCCAAGAGACCCAGTACTTC. Protein sequence: CASSSSEQGPQETQYF.

This chain connects TRBV11-2 to TRBJ2-1; D perhaps matches TRBD2 (6 bases). The CDR3 is made up of 14 amino acids. The germline gives CDR1 SGHAT, CDR2 FQNNGV. Deletions cut 1 base from V and 6 bases from J, with 10 bases between. Written as DNA, the CDR3 is TGTGCCAGCAGCTTAGGCGCGGGGATCAATGAGCAGTTCTTC. Protein sequence: CASSLGAGINEQFF.